Below, 5 T cell receptor beta chains from the same sample are listed, as sequenced in a study of blood T cells in healthy people across ages. Together with a sample-barcoded 5' primer, a J-beta primer mix was included in a second PCR lasting roughly 6 to 12 cycles. TCRdb reanalysed the 5' RACE reads using MiXCR and keeps one entry per CDR3 protein. The table shows about 1,800,000 distinct CDR3 sequences, with 28% occurring only once. Sequencing was performed on blood. These receptor sequences come from a woman in her thirties in good health.

Notes on this clonotype: The junction does not match germline at one end; this may be a read error. The chain links TRBV6-5 to TRBJ2-1, with 7 bases fitting TRBD2. Germline values: CDR1 MNHEY, CDR2 SVGAGI. This CDR3 contains 14 residues. The chain's CDR3 is CASSSGGRGGEQFF. CDR3 bases: TGTGCCAGTAGTTCGGGCGGGAGAGGTGGTGAGCAGTTCTTC.

The chain joins TRBV12-3 or TRBV12-4 to TRBJ2-1, with D uncertain. The CDR3 runs to 12 residues. With 3 bases removed from V and 7 bases from J, the gap between germline ends came to 7 bases. CDR3 DNA: TGTGCCAGCAGTTTCACGGAAAATGAGCAGTTCTTC. It specifies CASSFTENEQFF.

Only a few counts were recorded for this clonotype. CDR3 protein: CASSQAGTGKNIQYF. CDR3 sequence (DNA): TGCGCCAGCAGCCAGGCCGGGACAGGGAAAAACATTCAGTACTTC. The chain links TRBV5-1 to TRBJ2-4; 9 positions agree with TRBD1. V shed 4 bases and J 4 bases; nucleotides not matched to a gene: 6. The germline V gene has CDR1 SGHRS and CDR2 YFSETQ. CDR3 length: 15 residues.

In this sample, this clonotype turned up a few times. The V gene is TRBV10-3, the J gene TRBJ2-3; 8 nucleotides agree with TRBD2. The germline gives CDR1 ENHRY, CDR2 SYGVKD. This CDR3 comprises 14 residues. Trimming cost V 8 bases and J 1 base; bases outside gene matches: 5. Written as DNA, the CDR3 is TGTGCCATCTTCAGCGGGAGCGGCACAGATACGCAGTATTTT. It yields the protein CAIFSGSGTDTQYF.

This chain connects TRBV9 to TRBJ2-5; D might be TRBD2 (7 bases). Trimming took off 1 base at V and 5 bases at J, with 18 bases between the two ends. The CDR3 is 16 amino acids. The germline gives CDR1 SGDLS, CDR2 YYNGEE. The CDR3 DNA reads as TGTGCCAGCAGCGTAATCCCCGGAGGGAGGGGGGAGACCCAGTACTTC. Its protein product is CASSVIPGGRGETQYF.